The clone carrying this T cell receptor (beta chain) was detected ten times or more. What it binds is not known. Per germline, CDR1 KGHSH and CDR2 LQKENI. V lost 1 base, J lost 9 bases, and 7 bases stayed unmatched. This CDR3 is built from 16 residues. The record originates from a study of early T cells in non-severe SARS-CoV-2 infection. Study at large: RNA in bulk from unsorted whole blood was sequenced, and chains were unpaired. Study observations and caveats: Lookups in VDJdb leaned toward anti-spike CD8 responses and missed private and CD4 specificities.

One entry per CDR3 protein, called by TCRdb with MiXCR from the 5' RACE reads. The table shows about 33,000 distinct CDR3 sequences, with over 3.5% occurring only once. The sequencing input was whole blood. The sequence was collected from an adult who was a healthcare worker with PCR-confirmed SARS-CoV-2 infection or an uninfected control (not recorded which). V is TRBV18 and J is TRBJ2-1, with 12 positions matching TRBD2. The CDR3 coding sequence is TGTGCCAGCTCACCACAACTAGCGGGAGGAAAGGGTGAGCAGTTCTTC. Its translation is CASSPQLAGGKGEQFF.